The source of this T cell receptor beta chain is a study of T cells in localized non-small cell lung cancer. A word on this clone: Its antigen remains unidentified.

Study-wide results and limits: An association was observed between higher blood T cell density and longer overall survival. Highest T cell clonality was seen in uninvolved adjacent lung, surpassing that measured in tumor. The study detected a median approximately 55 of the top 100 tumor clones in adjacent lung.

Profiled with immunoSEQ multiplex PCR; TCRdb holds only in-frame clones, not every one. This sample has about 28,000 clones, with about nine tenths found just once. The sequencing here drew on peripheral blood, taken before any cancer treatment. This sequence was found in a male donor aged 60 or over with stage I lung adenocarcinoma.

CDR3 nucleotide sequence: TGTGCCAGCAGCTTAGACAGGGCAACCTACAATGAGCAGTTCTTC. It encodes CASSLDRATYNEQFF. The chain links TRBV7-2 to TRBJ2-1; TRBD1 is a possible D gene (6 bases). The CDR3 sequence is 15 residues long. The V gene's germline CDR1 is SGHTA and CDR2 FQGNSA. V lost 1 base, J lost 2 bases, and 9 bases lay in between.